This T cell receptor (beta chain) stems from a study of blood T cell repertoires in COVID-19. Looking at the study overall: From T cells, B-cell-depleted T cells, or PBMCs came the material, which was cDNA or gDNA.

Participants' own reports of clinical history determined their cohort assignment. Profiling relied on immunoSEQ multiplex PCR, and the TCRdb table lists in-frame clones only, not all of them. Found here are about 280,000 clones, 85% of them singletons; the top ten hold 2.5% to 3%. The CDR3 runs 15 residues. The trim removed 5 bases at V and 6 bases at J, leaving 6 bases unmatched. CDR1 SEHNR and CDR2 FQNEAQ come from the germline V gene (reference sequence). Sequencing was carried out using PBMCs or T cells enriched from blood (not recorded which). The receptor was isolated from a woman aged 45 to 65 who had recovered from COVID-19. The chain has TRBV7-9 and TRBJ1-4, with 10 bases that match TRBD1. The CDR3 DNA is TGTGCCAGCAGCCCTCGTGGGACAGGGGATGAAAAACTGTTTTTT. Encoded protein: CASSPRGTGDEKLFF.